This T cell receptor beta chain was captured in a study of CD8 T cells in ankylosing spondylitis. Findings of the study overall: There was reportedly significant enrichment of clones that were disease-linked in matched ankylosing spondylitis synovial fluid. Earlier work had already found some motif variants in reactive arthritis synovial fluid and blood. Seven to nine highly homologous variants formed a TCR beta motif that appeared characteristic of ankylosing spondylitis blood. Clones linked to disease, bearing a CD8+ phenotype, were relatively rare in peripheral blood.

Details on this clonotype: The target antigen is unknown. Germline is not matched at one junction end, which may reflect a read error.

Researchers built TCR beta libraries using quantitative 5'-RACE with molecular barcodes. TCRdb reprocessed the 5' RACE reads with MiXCR, giving one entry per CDR3 protein. In the table there are fewer than 450,000 distinct CDR3 sequences, over 15% of which are singletons. The source material was blood, either unsorted or a sorted T cell fraction (not recorded which). This receptor was identified in a male donor with ankylosing spondylitis.

Here the CDR3 reads CAGSLDSTEAFF. The CDR3 DNA is TGTGCCGGCAGTCTCGACAGCACTGAAGCTTTCTTT. V gene TRBV7-9 combines with J gene TRBJ1-1; a weak D match, TRBD1 (5 bases). CDR1 is SEHNR and CDR2 is FQNEAQ in the germline V gene (reference sequence). The CDR3 has 12 amino acids.